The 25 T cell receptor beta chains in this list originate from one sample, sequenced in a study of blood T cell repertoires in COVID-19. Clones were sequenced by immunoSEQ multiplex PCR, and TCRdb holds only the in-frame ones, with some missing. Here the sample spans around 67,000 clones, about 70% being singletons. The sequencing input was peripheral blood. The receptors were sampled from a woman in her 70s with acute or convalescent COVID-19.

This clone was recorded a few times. DNA of the CDR3: TGTGCCAGCAGCAAAAGACACAGGGGAATGCAGCCCCAGCATTTT. It specifies CASSKRHRGMQPQHF. V and J are TRBV21-1 and TRBJ1-5; whether TRBD1, the table's D call, matches the DNA was not checked. TRBV21-1 is recorded as a pseudogene. The CDR3 contains 15 residues.

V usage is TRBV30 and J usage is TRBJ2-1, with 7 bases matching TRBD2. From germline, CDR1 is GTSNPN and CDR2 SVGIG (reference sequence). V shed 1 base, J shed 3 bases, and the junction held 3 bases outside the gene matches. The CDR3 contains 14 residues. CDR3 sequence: CAWSGSGLYNEQFF. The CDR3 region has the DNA TGTGCCTGGAGTGGTAGCGGGCTCTACAATGAGCAGTTCTTC.

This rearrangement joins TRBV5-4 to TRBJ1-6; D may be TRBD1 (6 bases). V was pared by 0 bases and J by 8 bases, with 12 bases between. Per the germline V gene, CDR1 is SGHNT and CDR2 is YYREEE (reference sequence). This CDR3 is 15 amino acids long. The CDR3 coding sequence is TGTGCCAGCAGCTTGGGTCAGGGGCTGGATTCACCCCTCCACTTT. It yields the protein CASSLGQGLDSPLHF.

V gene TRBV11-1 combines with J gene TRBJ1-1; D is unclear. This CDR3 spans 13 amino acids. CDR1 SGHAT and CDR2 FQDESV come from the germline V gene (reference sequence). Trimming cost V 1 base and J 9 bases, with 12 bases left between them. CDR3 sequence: CASSLDSGIQAFF. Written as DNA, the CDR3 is TGTGCCAGCAGCTTAGATTCCGGGATACAAGCTTTCTTT.

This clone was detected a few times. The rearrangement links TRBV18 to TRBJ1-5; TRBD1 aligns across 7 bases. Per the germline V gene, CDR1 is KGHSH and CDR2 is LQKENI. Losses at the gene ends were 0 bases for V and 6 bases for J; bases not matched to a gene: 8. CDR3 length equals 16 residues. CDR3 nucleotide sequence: TGTGCCAGCTCACCACCGGGCCAGGGGGTAGGTCAGCCCCAGCATTTT. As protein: CASSPPGQGVGQPQHF.

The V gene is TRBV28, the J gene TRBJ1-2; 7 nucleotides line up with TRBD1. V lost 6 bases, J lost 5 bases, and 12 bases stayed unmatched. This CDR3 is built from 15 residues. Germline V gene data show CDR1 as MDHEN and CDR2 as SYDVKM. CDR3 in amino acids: CASRPGAGGFYGYTF. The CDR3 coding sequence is TGTGCCAGCAGGCCCGGGGCAGGGGGTTTTTATGGCTACACCTTC.

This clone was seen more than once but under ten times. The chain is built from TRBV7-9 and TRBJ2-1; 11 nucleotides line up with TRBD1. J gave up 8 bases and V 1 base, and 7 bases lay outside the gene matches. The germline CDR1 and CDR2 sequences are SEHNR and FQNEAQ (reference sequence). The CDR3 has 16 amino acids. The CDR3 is CASSLGRTGGMDEQFF. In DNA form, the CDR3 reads TGTGCCAGCAGCTTAGGCCGGACAGGGGGCATGGATGAGCAGTTCTTC.

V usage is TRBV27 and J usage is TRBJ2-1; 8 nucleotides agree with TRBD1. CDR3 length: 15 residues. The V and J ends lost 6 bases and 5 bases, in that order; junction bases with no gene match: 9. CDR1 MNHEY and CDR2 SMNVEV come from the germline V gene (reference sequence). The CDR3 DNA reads TGTGCCAGCAGACAGGGGGGAACAGGGAACAATGAGCAGTTCTTC. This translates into CASRQGGTGNNEQFF.

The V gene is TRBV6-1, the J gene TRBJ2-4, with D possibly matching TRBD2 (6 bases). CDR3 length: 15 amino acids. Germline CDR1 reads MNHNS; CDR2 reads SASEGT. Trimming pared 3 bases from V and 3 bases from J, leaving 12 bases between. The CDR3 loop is CASSDRGSVKNIQYF. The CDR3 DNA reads TGTGCCAGCAGTGACCGGGGGTCGGTCAAAAACATTCAGTACTTC.

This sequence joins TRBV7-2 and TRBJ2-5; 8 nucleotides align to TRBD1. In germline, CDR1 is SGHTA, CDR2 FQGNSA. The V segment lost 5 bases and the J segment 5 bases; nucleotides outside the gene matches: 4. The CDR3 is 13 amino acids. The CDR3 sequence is CASSRTGTETQYF. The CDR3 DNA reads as TGTGCCAGCAGCCGGACAGGGACCGAGACCCAGTACTTC.

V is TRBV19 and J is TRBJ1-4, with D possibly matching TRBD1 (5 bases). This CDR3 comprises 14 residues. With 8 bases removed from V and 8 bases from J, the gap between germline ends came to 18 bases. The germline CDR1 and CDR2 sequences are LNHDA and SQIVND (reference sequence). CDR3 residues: CASGGWGGKEKLFF. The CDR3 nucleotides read TGTGCCAGTGGGGGATGGGGAGGTAAAGAAAAACTGTTTTTT.

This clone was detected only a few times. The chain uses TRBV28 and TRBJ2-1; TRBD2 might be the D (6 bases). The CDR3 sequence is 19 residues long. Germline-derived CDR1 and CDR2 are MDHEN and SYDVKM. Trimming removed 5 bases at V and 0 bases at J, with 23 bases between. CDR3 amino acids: CASSPRRIGLPSSYNEQFF. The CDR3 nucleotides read TGTGCCAGCAGTCCACGACGTATCGGACTACCAAGCTCCTACAATGAGCAGTTCTTC.

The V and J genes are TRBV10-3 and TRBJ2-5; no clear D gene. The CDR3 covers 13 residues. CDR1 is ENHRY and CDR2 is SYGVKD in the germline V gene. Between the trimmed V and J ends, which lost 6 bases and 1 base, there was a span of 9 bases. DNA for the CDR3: TGTGCCATCAGCCCTCACTTCCAAGAGACCCAGTACTTC. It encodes CAISPHFQETQYF.

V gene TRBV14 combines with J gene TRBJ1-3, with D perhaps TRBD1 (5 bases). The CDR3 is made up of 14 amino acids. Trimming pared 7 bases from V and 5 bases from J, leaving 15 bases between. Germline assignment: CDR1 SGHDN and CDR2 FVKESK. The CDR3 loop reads CASNPGGRRNTIYF. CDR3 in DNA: TGTGCCAGCAACCCCGGGGGGAGGCGAAACACCATATATTTT.

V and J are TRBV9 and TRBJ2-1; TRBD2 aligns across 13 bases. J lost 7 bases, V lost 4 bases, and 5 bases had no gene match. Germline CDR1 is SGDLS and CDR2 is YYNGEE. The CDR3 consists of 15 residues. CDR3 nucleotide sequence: TGTGCCAGCAGCTCGGGACTAGCGGGACAGAATGAGCAGTTCTTC. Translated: CASSSGLAGQNEQFF.

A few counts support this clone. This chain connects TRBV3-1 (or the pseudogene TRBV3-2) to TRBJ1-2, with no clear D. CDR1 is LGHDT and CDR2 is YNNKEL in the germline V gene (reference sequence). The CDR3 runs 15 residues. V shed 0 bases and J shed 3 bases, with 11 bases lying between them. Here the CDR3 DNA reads TGTGCCAGCAGCCAAGAGGGCCGCAAGTACTATGGCTACACCTTC. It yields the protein CASSQEGRKYYGYTF.

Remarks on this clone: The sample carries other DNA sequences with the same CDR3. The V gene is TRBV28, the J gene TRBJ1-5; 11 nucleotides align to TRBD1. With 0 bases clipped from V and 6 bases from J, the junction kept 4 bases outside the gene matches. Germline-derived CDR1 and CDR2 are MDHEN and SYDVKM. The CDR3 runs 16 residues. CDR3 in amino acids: CASSLWEGQGGQPQHF. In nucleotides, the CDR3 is TGTGCCAGCAGTTTATGGGAGGGACAGGGGGGTCAGCCCCAGCATTTT.

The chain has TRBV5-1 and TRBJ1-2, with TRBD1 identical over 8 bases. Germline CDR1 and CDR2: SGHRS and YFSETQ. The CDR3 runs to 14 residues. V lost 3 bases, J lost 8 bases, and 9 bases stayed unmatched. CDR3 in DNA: TGCGCCAGCAGCTCCGTCCAGGGGGCGCGAGGCTACACCTTC. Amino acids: CASSSVQGARGYTF.

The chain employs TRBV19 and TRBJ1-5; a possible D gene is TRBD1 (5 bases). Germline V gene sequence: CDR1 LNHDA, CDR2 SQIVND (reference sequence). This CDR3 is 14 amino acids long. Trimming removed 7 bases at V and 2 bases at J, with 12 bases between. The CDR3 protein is CASMGGLGNQPQHF. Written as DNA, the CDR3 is TGTGCCAGTATGGGGGGACTAGGCAATCAGCCCCAGCATTTT.

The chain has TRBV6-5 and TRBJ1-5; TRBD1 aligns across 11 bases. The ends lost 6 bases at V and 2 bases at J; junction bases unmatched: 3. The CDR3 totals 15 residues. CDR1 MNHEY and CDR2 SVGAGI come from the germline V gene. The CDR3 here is CASSMGQGGNQPQHF. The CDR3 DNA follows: TGTGCCAGCAGCATGGGACAGGGGGGCAATCAGCCCCAGCATTTT.

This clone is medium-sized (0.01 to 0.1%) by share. CDR3 sequence (DNA): TGTGCCAGCAGTTTACGGACAGGGGGGTATGGCTACACCTTC. Translating it yields CASSLRTGGYGYTF. The gene calls are TRBV27 and TRBJ1-2; TRBD1 aligns across 10 bases. Trimming took 2 bases from V and 5 from J; bases not matched to a gene: 2. The CDR3 runs 14 residues. Germline-derived CDR1 and CDR2 are MNHEY and SMNVEV (reference sequence).

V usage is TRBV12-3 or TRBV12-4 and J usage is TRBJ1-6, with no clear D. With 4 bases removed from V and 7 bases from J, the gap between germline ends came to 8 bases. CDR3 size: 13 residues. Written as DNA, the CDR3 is TGTGCCAGCAGTTGGAGGAAAAATTCACCCCTCCACTTT. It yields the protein CASSWRKNSPLHF.

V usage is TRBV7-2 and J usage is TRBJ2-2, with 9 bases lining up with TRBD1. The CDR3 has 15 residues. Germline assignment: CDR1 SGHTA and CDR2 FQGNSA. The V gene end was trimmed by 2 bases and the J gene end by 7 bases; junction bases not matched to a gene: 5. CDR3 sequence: CASSLLTGGGGELFF. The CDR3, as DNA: TGTGCCAGCAGCTTACTTACAGGGGGCGGCGGGGAGCTGTTTTTT.

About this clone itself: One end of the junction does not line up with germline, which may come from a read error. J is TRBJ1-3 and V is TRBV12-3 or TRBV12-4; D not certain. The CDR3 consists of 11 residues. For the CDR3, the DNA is TGTGCCAGCAGCCCTGGAGAGGTGATTCGCTTT. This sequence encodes CASSPGEVIRF.

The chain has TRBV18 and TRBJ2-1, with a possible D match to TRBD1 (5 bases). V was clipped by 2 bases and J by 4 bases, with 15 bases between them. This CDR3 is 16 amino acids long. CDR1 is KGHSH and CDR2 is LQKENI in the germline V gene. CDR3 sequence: CASSPSRLDRYNEQFF. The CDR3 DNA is TGTGCCAGCTCACCATCCCGCCTCGACAGATACAATGAGCAGTTCTTC.